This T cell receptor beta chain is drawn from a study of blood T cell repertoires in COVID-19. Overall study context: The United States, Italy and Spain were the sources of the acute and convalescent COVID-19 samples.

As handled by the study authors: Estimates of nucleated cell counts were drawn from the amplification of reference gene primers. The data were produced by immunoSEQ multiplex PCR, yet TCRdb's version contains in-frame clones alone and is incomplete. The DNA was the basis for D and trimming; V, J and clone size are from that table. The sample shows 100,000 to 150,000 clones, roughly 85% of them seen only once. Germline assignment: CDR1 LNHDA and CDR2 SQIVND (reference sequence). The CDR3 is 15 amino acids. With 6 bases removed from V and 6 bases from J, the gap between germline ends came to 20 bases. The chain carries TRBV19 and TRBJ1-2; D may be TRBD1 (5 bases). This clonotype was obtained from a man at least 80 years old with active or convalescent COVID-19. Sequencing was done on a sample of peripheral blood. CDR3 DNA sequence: TGTGCCAGTAGCCCGCCTTGGCAGGGTGAGGATGGCTACACCTTC. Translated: CASSPPWQGEDGYTF.